Below are 30 T cell receptor beta chains sequenced from a single sample in a study of control samples from healthy donors and cancer patients. Measured with immunoSEQ multiplex PCR; TCRdb has only the in-frame clones, and not every one. The repertoire holds tens of thousands of clones, with 91% as singletons. Input material: blood. The receptors originated from a man aged 25-45 years in good health.

The table lists this clone with a count of one. The chain combines TRBV6-4 with TRBJ2-2; 12 bases are shared with TRBD2. V shed 8 bases, J shed 3 bases, and the junction held 4 bases outside the gene matches. This CDR3 comprises 15 residues. CDR1 MRHNA and CDR2 SNTAGT come from the germline V gene. Here the CDR3 DNA reads TGTGCCAGCGCCGCTAGCGGGAGGGACACCGGGGAGCTGTTTTTT. It specifies CASAASGRDTGELFF.

The chain's CDR3 is CASRRARDTEAFF. CDR3 bases: TGTGCCAGCAGGAGGGCGAGGGACACTGAAGCTTTCTTT. The chain carries TRBV28 and TRBJ1-1, with D hard to call. Germline-derived CDR1 and CDR2 are MDHEN and SYDVKM. V dropped 6 bases and J dropped 3 bases, with 11 bases sitting between them. The CDR3 has 13 residues.

V is TRBV3-1 (or the pseudogene TRBV3-2) and J is TRBJ1-6, with D hard to call. Germline CDR1 is LGHDT and CDR2 is YNNKEL (reference sequence). The germline V and J ends were trimmed by 5 bases and 6 bases, with 11 bases remaining between them. The CDR3 runs to 14 residues. The CDR3 is CASSSGSGNSPLHF. The CDR3 nucleotides are TGTGCCAGCAGCAGCGGTTCCGGTAATTCACCCCTCCACTTT.

The genes are TRBV7-2 and TRBJ1-5; tentative D call: TRBD1 (6 bases). Germline values: CDR1 SGHTA, CDR2 FQGNSA. Trimming shortened V by 1 base and J by 7 bases, and 14 bases separated the two germline ends. The length of the CDR3 is 15 residues. The CDR3 region has the DNA TGTGCCAGCAGCTTAGAACAGGGTACATGGCAGCCCCAGCATTTT. It specifies CASSLEQGTWQPQHF.

The rearrangement joins TRBV4-3 to TRBJ1-5; maybe TRBD1 (6 bases). With 0 bases removed from V and 6 bases from J, the gap between germline ends came to 21 bases. The germline V gene encodes CDR1 LGHNA and CDR2 YSLEER. The CDR3 consists of 18 residues. The CDR3 region has the DNA TGCGCCAGCAGCCAAGATGTCATCGGGGGCTCCCCGGGTCAGCCCCAGCATTTT. Translated: CASSQDVIGGSPGQPQHF.

The gene calls are TRBV6-5 and TRBJ1-1, with a weak D call TRBD1 (5 bases). The V gene's germline CDR1 is MNHEY and CDR2 SVGAGI. CDR3 size: 12 residues. The V end lost 7 bases, the J end lost 5 bases, and 11 bases lay between the germline ends. As DNA, the CDR3 is TGTGCCAGCAAAACGGGGGGGACTGAAGCTTTCTTT. Its translation is CASKTGGTEAFF.

The genes are TRBV2 and TRBJ1-3; perhaps TRBD1 as D (6 bases). Germline CDR1 and CDR2: SNHLY and FYNNEI. There are 11 residues in the CDR3. The ends were cut back, 8 bases at V and 6 bases at J, with 8 bases in the middle. DNA of the CDR3: TGTGCCAGCCACAGGGAAAACACCATATATTTT. Translating gives CASHRENTIYF.

The J gene is TRBJ2-2, the V gene TRBV28; D is possibly TRBD1 (5 bases). Per the germline V gene, CDR1 is MDHEN and CDR2 is SYDVKM. This CDR3 comprises 13 residues. V was shortened by 5 bases and J by 4 bases, with 8 bases between the two germline ends. CDR3 in amino acids: CASSPTATGELFF. The CDR3 nucleotides are TGTGCCAGCAGTCCGACAGCCACCGGGGAGCTGTTTTTT.

The chain combines TRBV12-3 or TRBV12-4 with TRBJ2-7; 8 nucleotides match TRBD1. The length of the CDR3 is 11 residues. With 8 bases clipped from V and 8 bases from J, the junction kept 5 bases outside the gene matches. The CDR3 loop reads CASCSGGQQYF. The CDR3 coding sequence is TGTGCCAGCTGCTCAGGGGGCCAGCAGTACTTC.

DNA of the CDR3: TGTGCCTGGAGTGGACAGGGCTACTATGGCTACACCTTC. Its translation: CAWSGQGYYGYTF. The chain links TRBV30 to TRBJ1-2; 7 bases agree with TRBD1. The germline gives CDR1 GTSNPN, CDR2 SVGIG (reference sequence). V dropped 1 base and J dropped 3; count of bases not matched to a gene: 2. This CDR3 contains 13 residues.

This sequence joins TRBV2 and TRBJ2-7; D gene unclear. Trimming shortened V by 0 bases and J by 6 bases, and 6 bases separated the two germline ends. Germline CDR1 reads SNHLY; CDR2 reads FYNNEI. This CDR3 is built from 12 residues. This chain's CDR3 is CASSEARVEQYF. Written as DNA, the CDR3 is TGTGCCAGCAGTGAAGCCCGAGTCGAGCAGTACTTC.

V gene TRBV18 combines with J gene TRBJ2-7; 7 bases are shared with TRBD2. This CDR3 comprises 16 residues. V was pared by 2 bases and J by 0 bases, with 7 bases of the junction left unmatched. From germline, CDR1 is KGHSH and CDR2 LQKENI. The CDR3 protein is CASSPNEGGGSYEQYF. The CDR3 DNA reads TGTGCCAGCTCACCAAACGAGGGCGGGGGCTCCTACGAGCAGTACTTC. Looking up the rest from reference TRBV18 and TRBJ2-7 gives the full variable domain: NAGVMQNPRHLVRRRGQEARLRCSPMKGHSHVYWYRQLPEEGLKFMVYLQKENIIDESGMPKERFSAEFPKEGPSILRIQQVVRGDSAAYFCASSPNEGGGSYEQYFGPGTRLTVT.

The CDR3 region is CASSHRDRGLSYEQYF. DNA for the CDR3: TGCGCCAGCAGCCACCGGGACAGGGGGCTTTCCTACGAGCAGTACTTC. This rearrangement joins TRBV4-1 to TRBJ2-7; 12 positions match TRBD1. CDR3 length: 16 residues. The V gene's germline CDR1 is MGHRA and CDR2 YSYEKL. J gave up 1 base and V 3 bases, and 4 bases lay outside the gene matches.

This clone has a single count. The chain recombines TRBV2 with TRBJ1-6; unclear D gene. The CDR3 consists of 14 residues. CDR1 and CDR2 (germline): SNHLY, FYNNEI. The V gene lost 2 bases and the J gene lost 6 bases, with 8 bases spanning the gap. The CDR3 here is CASSEQAFNSPLHF. The CDR3 DNA follows: TGTGCCAGCAGTGAACAGGCCTTTAATTCACCCCTCCACTTT. Together with reference TRBV2 and TRBJ1-6, the CDR3 gives the full variable domain: EPEVTQTPSHQVTQMGQEVILRCVPISNHLYFYWYRQILGQKVEFLVSFYNNEISEKSEIFDDQFSVERPDGSNFTLKIRSTKLEDSAMYFCASSEQAFNSPLHFGNGTRLTVT.

V gene TRBV9 combines with J gene TRBJ2-2, with D unclear. This CDR3 comprises 15 residues. The germline V gene encodes CDR1 SGDLS and CDR2 YYNGEE. Trimming removed 1 base from V and 7 bases from J, with 14 bases in between. This chain's CDR3 is CASSVSVGKVGELFF. CDR3 coding DNA: TGTGCCAGCAGCGTATCTGTAGGAAAGGTCGGGGAGCTGTTTTTT.

The table lists this clone with a few counts. The rearrangement joins TRBV2 to TRBJ1-1; D may be TRBD1 (6 bases). Germline CDR1 reads SNHLY; CDR2 reads FYNNEI. Trimming took 6 bases from V and 4 from J, leaving 12 bases between them. CDR3 size: 13 residues. Written as DNA, the CDR3 is TGTGCCAGCAGCCCGGACAGTGGCACTGAAGCTTTCTTT. It codes for CASSPDSGTEAFF.

The chain links TRBV13 to TRBJ2-7, with TRBD2 identical over 7 bases. The J segment lost 4 bases and the V segment lost 2 bases, leaving 8 bases of the junction unmatched. In germline, CDR1 is PRHDT, CDR2 FYEKMQ (reference sequence). CDR3 length equals 15 residues. CDR3 protein: CASSLSGLETYEQYF. CDR3 nucleotides: TGTGCCAGCAGCTTAAGCGGACTAGAAACGTACGAGCAGTACTTC.

V is TRBV12-3 or TRBV12-4 and J is TRBJ2-1; D remains ambiguous. The CDR3 is made up of 11 amino acids. V was trimmed by 5 bases and J by 8 bases, leaving 7 bases between them. The DNA for the CDR3 is TGTGCCAGCAGTCCCTCCCATGAGCAGTTCTTC. Translating gives CASSPSHEQFF.

The chain carries TRBV27 and TRBJ2-3, with 8 bases lining up with TRBD1. Germline V CDR1 and CDR2: MNHEY, SMNVEV (reference sequence). The V gene end was trimmed by 5 bases and the J gene end by 3 bases; junction bases not matched to a gene: 7. This CDR3 region has 15 residues. CDR3 in amino acids: CASSPQGASTDTQYF. CDR3 DNA: TGTGCCAGCAGTCCTCAGGGGGCGTCAACAGATACGCAGTATTTT.

The chain recombines TRBV7-2 with TRBJ1-1, with D tentatively TRBD1 (5 bases). The CDR3 sequence is 14 residues long. V was pared by 3 bases and J by 0 bases, with 8 bases between. CDR1 is SGHTA, CDR2 FQGNSA, per germline. The CDR3 region is CASSLTVLNTEAFF. The CDR3 DNA reads as TGTGCCAGCAGCTTGACAGTTTTGAACACTGAAGCTTTCTTT.

V is TRBV6-5 and J is TRBJ1-6, with D perhaps TRBD1 (6 bases). V was clipped by 5 bases and J by 8 bases, with 10 bases between them. Germline V gene lookup returns CDR1 MNHEY and CDR2 SVGAGI. The CDR3 has 13 amino acids. CDR3 protein: CASSIQGDSPLHF. CDR3 sequence (DNA): TGTGCCAGCAGTATACAGGGAGATTCACCCCTCCACTTT.

The chain links TRBV4-2 to TRBJ2-1; 10 bases line up with TRBD2. J was trimmed by 3 bases and V by 4 bases; bases with no gene match: 3. Germline V gene data show CDR1 as LGHNA and CDR2 as YNFKEQ. The CDR3 runs 15 residues. The CDR3 DNA sequence: TGTGCCAGCAGCCTGTCTAGCGGGGGCTACAATGAGCAGTTCTTC. Translated: CASSLSSGGYNEQFF.

The J gene is TRBJ2-7, the V gene TRBV12-5; tentatively, D is TRBD1 (6 bases). V shed 5 bases and J shed 0 bases, with 14 bases lying between them. The CDR3 is 15 residues long. Germline V gene data show CDR1 as LGHNT and CDR2 as FRNRAP. The CDR3 nucleotides are TGTGCTAGTGGTCCCCCCACAGGGAGCTCCTACGAGCAGTACTTC. It codes for CASGPPTGSSYEQYF.

The count of this clone is one. V is TRBV7-9 and J is TRBJ1-2; 7 nucleotides align to TRBD1. The V segment lost 5 bases and the J segment 7 bases; nucleotides outside the gene matches: 7. The CDR3 runs 13 residues. In germline, CDR1 is SEHNR, CDR2 FQNEAQ (reference sequence). CDR3 DNA sequence: TGTGCCAGCAGCGCGACAGGGCTAGGTGGCTACACCTTC. Its translation: CASSATGLGGYTF.

The J gene is TRBJ1-5, the V gene TRBV28; no clear D. Deletions cut 7 bases from V and 1 base from J, with 11 bases between. CDR1 is MDHEN and CDR2 is SYDVKM in the germline V gene. The CDR3 length is 14 residues. The CDR3 loop is CASIGHSSNQPQHF. CDR3 coding DNA: TGTGCCAGCATAGGGCACTCAAGCAATCAGCCCCAGCATTTT.

V gene TRBV19 combines with J gene TRBJ1-6; no definite D call. The CDR3 has 13 residues. V lost 3 bases to trimming and J lost 13 bases, with 13 bases between them. CDR1 is LNHDA and CDR2 is SQIVND in the germline V gene (reference sequence). The CDR3 loop is CASSIGRLGPLHF. DNA of the CDR3: TGTGCCAGTAGTATCGGCCGGTTAGGGCCCCTCCACTTT. The full variable domain, completed using reference TRBV19 and TRBJ1-6, is DGGITQSPKYLFRKEGQNVTLSCEQNLNHDAMYWYRQDPGQGLRLIYYSQIVNDFQKGDIAEGYSVSREKKESFPLTVTSAQKNPTAFYLCASSIGRLGPLHFGNGTRLTVT.

The chain has TRBV19 and TRBJ2-7; maybe TRBD1 (5 bases). Trimming shortened V by 5 bases and J by 1 base, and 15 bases separated the two germline ends. Germline V gene sequence: CDR1 LNHDA, CDR2 SQIVND (reference sequence). There are 15 residues in the CDR3. For the CDR3, the DNA is TGTGCCAGTAGTCCTGCGACAGCCGGTTCCTACGAGCAGTACTTC. This translates into CASSPATAGSYEQYF.

The genes are TRBV27 and TRBJ2-1, with D hard to call. Germline CDR1 and CDR2: MNHEY and SMNVEV (reference sequence). Trimming removed 5 bases at V and 4 bases at J, with 3 bases between. This CDR3 is built from 11 residues. CDR3 DNA sequence: TGTGCCAGCAGTCTATACAATGAGCAGTTCTTC. Its protein is CASSLYNEQFF.

This chain joins TRBV15 and TRBJ1-2, with D unresolved. Trimming removed 1 base from V and 4 bases from J, with 7 bases in between. CDR3 length equals 13 residues. Germline CDR1 is LNHNV and CDR2 is YYDKDF (reference sequence). CDR3 sequence (DNA): TGTGCCACCAGCAGAGGGGAAGCCTATGGCTACACCTTC. Protein sequence: CATSRGEAYGYTF. Filled out from reference TRBV15 and TRBJ1-2, the complete variable domain reads DAMVIQNPRYQVTQFGKPVTLSCSQTLNHNVMYWYQQKSSQAPKLLFHYYDKDFNNEADTPDNFQSRRPNTSFCFLDIRSPGLGDTAMYLCATSRGEAYGYTFGSGTRLTVV.

The chain links TRBV28 to TRBJ1-1; TRBD1 might be the D (5 bases). CDR1 MDHEN and CDR2 SYDVKM come from the germline V gene. This CDR3 comprises 14 residues. V lost 3 bases, J lost 7 bases, and 15 bases lay in between. The CDR3 loop is CASSFPPDSYEAFF. The CDR3 DNA is TGTGCCAGCAGTTTCCCGCCCGACAGTTATGAAGCTTTCTTT.